This entry lists 5 T cell receptor beta chains sequenced from one sample in a study of blood T cells in healthy people across ages. A sample-barcoded 5' primer and a J-beta primer mix were used in a second PCR of about 7 to 12 cycles. TCRdb reprocessed the 5' RACE reads with MiXCR, giving one entry per CDR3 protein. The profile covers approximately 800,000 distinct CDR3 sequences, with more than 50% appearing a single time and 20% to 30% taken by the ten largest. Source material: blood. The receptors stem from a man in his forties or fifties in good health.

The chain joins TRBV7-2 to TRBJ1-3; 8 nucleotides line up with TRBD1. The V gene's germline CDR1 is SGHTA and CDR2 FQGNSA. The V gene end was trimmed by 2 bases and the J gene end by 4 bases; junction bases not matched to a gene: 4. This CDR3 spans 15 amino acids. In DNA, the CDR3 is TGTGCCAGCAGCTTAAGGACAGGGATCGGAAACACCATATATTTT. Its protein product is CASSLRTGIGNTIYF.

The chain combines TRBV9 with TRBJ2-1, with no clear D. The V gene's germline CDR1 is SGDLS and CDR2 YYNGEE. V lost 3 bases to trimming and J lost 6 bases, with 22 bases between them. The CDR3 covers 17 residues. CDR3 nucleotides: TGTGCCAGCAGCGCGGTCGGCGGTCCGGGCCCGGCCAATGAGCAGTTCTTC. This gives the protein CASSAVGGPGPANEQFF.

The V call is TRBV29-1, the J call TRBJ1-2; 9 bases agree with TRBD1. The germline gives CDR1 SQVTM, CDR2 ANQGSEA. The CDR3 has 13 residues. The ends lost 7 bases at V and 6 bases at J; junction bases unmatched: 9. The CDR3: CSARDRVKDGYTF. CDR3 in DNA: TGCAGCGCCCGGGACAGGGTCAAGGATGGCTACACCTTC.

The chain joins TRBV4-2 to TRBJ1-2, with D unresolved. V shed 1 base and J shed 2 bases, with 11 bases lying between them. Germline assignment: CDR1 LGHNA and CDR2 YNFKEQ. The CDR3 extends over 15 amino acids. CDR3 loop: CASSQAGVLNYGYTF. The CDR3 DNA reads as TGTGCCAGCAGCCAAGCAGGAGTACTAAACTATGGCTACACCTTC.

V usage is TRBV7-2 and J usage is TRBJ2-7; a possible D gene is TRBD1 (5 bases). The CDR3 is made up of 14 amino acids. V shed 5 bases and J shed 1 base, with 12 bases lying between them. Germline assignment: CDR1 SGHTA and CDR2 FQGNSA. This CDR3 reads CASSTQQGSYEQYF. In nucleotides, the CDR3 is TGTGCCAGCAGCACCCAGCAGGGTTCCTACGAGCAGTACTTC.